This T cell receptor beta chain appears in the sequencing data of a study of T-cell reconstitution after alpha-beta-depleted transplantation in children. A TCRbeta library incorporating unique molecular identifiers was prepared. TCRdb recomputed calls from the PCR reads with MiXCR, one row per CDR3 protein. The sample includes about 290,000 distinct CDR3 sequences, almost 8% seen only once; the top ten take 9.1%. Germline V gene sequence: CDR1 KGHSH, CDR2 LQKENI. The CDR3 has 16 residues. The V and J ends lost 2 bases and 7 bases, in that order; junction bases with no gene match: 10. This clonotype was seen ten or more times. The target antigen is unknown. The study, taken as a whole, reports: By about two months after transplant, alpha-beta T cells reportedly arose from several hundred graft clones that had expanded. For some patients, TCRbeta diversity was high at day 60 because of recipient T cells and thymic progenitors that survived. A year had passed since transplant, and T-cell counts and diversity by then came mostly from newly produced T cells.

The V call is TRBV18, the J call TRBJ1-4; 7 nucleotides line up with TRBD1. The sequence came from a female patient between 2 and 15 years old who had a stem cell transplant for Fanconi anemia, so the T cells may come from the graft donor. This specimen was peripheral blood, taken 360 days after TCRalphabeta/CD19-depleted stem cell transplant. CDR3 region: CASSPTWTGSSEKLFF. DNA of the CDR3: TGTGCCAGCTCACCAACCTGGACAGGATCGAGTGAAAAACTGTTTTTT.